The sequence of this TCR beta chain was determined in a study of shared clonotypes between healthy human individuals. About this clone: Its antigen remains unidentified.

Findings and limits, study-wide: Clonotypes shared by all four sorted-subset donors had higher generation probabilities than non-shared clonotypes. Specimens sampled were limited to blood, with tissue repertoires likely differing.

Method: immunoSEQ multiplex PCR; TCRdb's copy keeps in-frame clones and lacks some. The table shows fewer than 850,000 clones, with around 96% occurring only once. The V gene's germline CDR1 is MNHEY and CDR2 SMNVEV (reference sequence). The CDR3 sequence is 14 residues long. V was cut by 6 bases and J by 0 bases, with 9 bases left in between. The naive CD8 population came from CD45RO-negative cells selected for CCR7, without terminally differentiated effector memory CD45RA+ cells. This TCR derives from a man aged 25-40 years in good health. V gene TRBV27 combines with J gene TRBJ2-1; D is unclear. Sequencing used naive CD8+ T cells sorted from blood. The CDR3 region has the DNA TGTGCCAGCAGCCAATCGGTCTCCTACAATGAGCAGTTCTTC. Translated, it gives CASSQSVSYNEQFF.